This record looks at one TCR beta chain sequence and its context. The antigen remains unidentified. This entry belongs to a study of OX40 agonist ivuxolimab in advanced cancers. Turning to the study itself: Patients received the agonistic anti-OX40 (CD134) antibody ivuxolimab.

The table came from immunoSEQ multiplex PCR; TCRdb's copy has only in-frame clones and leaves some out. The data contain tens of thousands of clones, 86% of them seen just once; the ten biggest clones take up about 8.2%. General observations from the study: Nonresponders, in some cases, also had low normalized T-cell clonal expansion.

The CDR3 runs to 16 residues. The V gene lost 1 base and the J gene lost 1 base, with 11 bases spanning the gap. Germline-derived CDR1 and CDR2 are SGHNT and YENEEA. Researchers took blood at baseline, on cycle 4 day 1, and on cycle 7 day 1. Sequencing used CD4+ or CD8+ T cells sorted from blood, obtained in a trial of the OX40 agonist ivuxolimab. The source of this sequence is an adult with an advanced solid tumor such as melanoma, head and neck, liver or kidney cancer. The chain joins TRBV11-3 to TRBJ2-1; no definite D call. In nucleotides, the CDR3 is TGTGCCAGCAGCTTAGCGTGGGATACTTCCTACAATGAGCAGTTCTTC. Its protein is CASSLAWDTSYNEQFF.